The 28 T cell receptor beta chains reported below all come from one sample, sequenced in a study of blood T cell repertoires in COVID-19. Some clones are missing from TCRdb's copy, which holds only in-frame ones; the method was immunoSEQ multiplex PCR. The sample lists around 300,000 clones, 75% to 90% seen once, with roughly 2.2% in the top ten. The sample comprised peripheral blood. The receptor source for this set is a man aged 50 to 59 with acute or convalescent COVID-19.

The chain carries TRBV7-2 and TRBJ1-2; 8 nucleotides agree with TRBD1. The CDR3 consists of 12 residues. Germline lookup yields CDR1 SGHTA and CDR2 FQGNSA. Germline trimming cut 5 bases from V and 7 bases from J; bases unmatched to any gene: 3. The CDR3 nucleotides are TGTGCCAGCAGCATGGACAGGGCTGGCTACACCTTC. Protein product: CASSMDRAGYTF.

Written as DNA, the CDR3 is TGTGCCAGCAGCCAAGGGGCAGGGGATCGACAGCCCCAGCATTTT. As protein: CASSQGAGDRQPQHF. The chain recombines TRBV3-1 (or the pseudogene TRBV3-2) with TRBJ1-5; maybe TRBD1 (6 bases). In germline, CDR1 is LGHDT, CDR2 YNNKEL (reference sequence). The CDR3 contains 15 residues. Deletions cut 1 base from V and 7 bases from J, with 14 bases between.

A few counts support this clone. The rearrangement links TRBV6-1 to TRBJ2-7; D might be TRBD1 (6 bases). Trimming cost V 2 bases and J 5 bases, with 16 bases left between them. From germline, CDR1 is MNHNS and CDR2 SASEGT. This CDR3 is 15 amino acids long. The CDR3 is CASSERPRRGHEQYF. In DNA, the CDR3 is TGTGCCAGCAGTGAACGCCCGCGCAGGGGCCACGAGCAGTACTTC.

This CDR3 reads CASSLTGVQAFF. CDR3 bases: TGTGCCAGCAGCTTGACGGGGGTACAAGCTTTCTTT. J is TRBJ1-1 and V is TRBV5-5, with a tentative D call TRBD1 (5 bases). The CDR3 is 12 residues long. Trimming removed 1 base at V and 9 bases at J, with 10 bases between. In germline, CDR1 is SGHKS, CDR2 YYEKEE (reference sequence).

The CDR3 DNA reads as TGCGCCAGCAGCTTGGGCGTGGGACAGGGGGCTAATGAAAAACTGTTTTTT. Its protein product is CASSLGVGQGANEKLFF. This chain connects TRBV5-1 to TRBJ1-4; TRBD1 aligns across 11 bases. Germline-derived CDR1 and CDR2 are SGHRS and YFSETQ. CDR3 length: 17 residues. Trimming cost V 0 bases and J 3 bases; bases outside gene matches: 4.

CDR3 sequence: CSVRQGGYGYTF. The CDR3 DNA is TGCAGCGTGCGACAGGGGGGCTATGGCTACACCTTC. The chain links TRBV29-1 to TRBJ1-2; 9 bases fit TRBD1. The CDR3 is 12 amino acids. Trimming cost V 6 bases and J 4 bases; bases outside gene matches: 3. CDR1 is SQVTM, CDR2 ANQGSEA, per germline.

V gene TRBV6-1 combines with J gene TRBJ1-6; D gene ambiguous. The CDR3 is made up of 16 amino acids. Germline-derived CDR1 and CDR2 are MNHNS and SASEGT. The V end lost 0 bases, the J end lost 9 bases, and 15 bases lay between the germline ends. CDR3 sequence reads: CASSEAGGVRSSPLHF. Written as DNA, the CDR3 is TGTGCCAGCAGTGAAGCCGGCGGGGTTAGAAGTTCACCCCTCCACTTT.

The chain recombines TRBV9 with TRBJ1-2, with 11 bases aligning to TRBD1. CDR1 is SGDLS and CDR2 is YYNGEE in the germline V gene. This CDR3 region has 17 residues. Losses at the gene ends were 4 bases for V and 2 bases for J; bases not matched to a gene: 10. The CDR3 loop reads CASSSPDRGPLNYGYTF. CDR3 nucleotide sequence: TGTGCCAGCAGCTCCCCGGACAGGGGGCCCCTCAACTATGGCTACACCTTC.

This clone turned up a few times. The gene calls are TRBV29-1 and TRBJ1-1, with D possibly being TRBD1 (6 bases). Germline V CDR1 and CDR2: SQVTM, ANQGSEA. V lost 3 bases to trimming and J lost 6 bases, with 14 bases between them. This CDR3 has 13 amino acids. The CDR3 here is CSVDRQGSAEAFF. CDR3 in DNA: TGCAGCGTTGATCGGCAGGGGAGTGCTGAAGCTTTCTTT.

The V call is TRBV18, the J call TRBJ2-5; TRBD2 is a possible D gene (5 bases). The CDR3 extends over 16 amino acids. Trimming cost V 0 bases and J 5 bases, with 16 bases left between them. CDR1 is KGHSH, CDR2 LQKENI, per germline. CDR3 in DNA: TGTGCCAGCTCACCACCATCGAGGGCTGCGAGGGAGACCCAGTACTTC. It encodes CASSPPSRAARETQYF.

The V and J genes are TRBV7-9 and TRBJ1-2; no firm D call. The CDR3 consists of 12 residues. Germline CDR1 SEHNR, CDR2 FQNEAQ (reference sequence). Trimming removed 7 bases at V and 4 bases at J, with 10 bases between. The CDR3: CASIPPGYGYTF. The CDR3 coding sequence is TGTGCCAGCATCCCCCCGGGCTATGGCTACACCTTC.

The genes are TRBV6-1 and TRBJ2-7, with D possibly TRBD1 on 6 matching bases. V lost 8 bases and J lost 2, with 19 bases in between. This CDR3 is built from 15 residues. Germline-derived CDR1 and CDR2 are MNHNS and SASEGT. As DNA, the CDR3 is TGTGCCAGCCGACAGGAGCTCAAGATAACCTACGAGCAGTACTTC. It is translated as CASRQELKITYEQYF.

This chain links TRBV3-1 (or the pseudogene TRBV3-2) with TRBJ1-1; weak D call: TRBD1 (5 bases). The V gene lost 5 bases and the J gene lost 0 bases, with 10 bases spanning the gap. CDR1 is LGHDT and CDR2 is YNNKEL in the germline V gene (reference sequence). The CDR3 runs to 14 residues. CDR3 nucleotide sequence: TGTGCCAGCAGCAGGGGAATTATGAACACTGAAGCTTTCTTT. Translated: CASSRGIMNTEAFF.

DNA for the CDR3: TGTGCCAGCAGCCCCGCTAGGGGGCAGAGCAATCAGCCCCAGCATTTT. Translated, it gives CASSPARGQSNQPQHF. This rearrangement joins TRBV7-9 to TRBJ1-5, with 7 bases identical to TRBD1. This CDR3 has 16 amino acids. The J segment lost 1 base and the V segment lost 5 bases, leaving 8 bases of the junction unmatched. The V gene's germline CDR1 is SEHNR and CDR2 FQNEAQ (reference sequence).

The J gene is TRBJ2-5, the V gene TRBV10-3; 10 bases map to TRBD2. V dropped 4 bases and J dropped 4; count of bases not matched to a gene: 6. The germline V gene has CDR1 ENHRY and CDR2 SYGVKD. The length of the CDR3 is 15 residues. For the CDR3, the DNA is TGTGCCATCAGTGTGAGGAGCGGGGGGGGAGAGACCCAGTACTTC. Its protein is CAISVRSGGGETQYF.

This clone has a single count. This chain uses TRBV30 with TRBJ2-2; 9 nucleotides match TRBD2. With 4 bases clipped from V and 4 bases from J, the junction kept 16 bases outside the gene matches. Germline CDR1 reads GTSNPN; CDR2 reads SVGIG (reference sequence). The CDR3 totals 18 residues. The CDR3 protein is CAWTHPPIAGVVTGELFF. In DNA form, the CDR3 reads TGTGCCTGGACCCATCCCCCCATAGCGGGGGTGGTCACCGGGGAGCTGTTTTTT.

V and J are TRBV3-1 (or the pseudogene TRBV3-2) and TRBJ2-1; no clear D. The CDR3 length is 14 residues. V was pared by 4 bases and J by 4 bases, with 11 bases between. The germline gives CDR1 LGHDT, CDR2 YNNKEL (reference sequence). CDR3 sequence: CASSLMGAYNEQFF. The CDR3 DNA reads TGTGCCAGCAGCCTGATGGGCGCATACAATGAGCAGTTCTTC.

CDR3 amino acids: CASSAGGLAGGEFF. The CDR3 nucleotides read TGTGCCAGCAGCGCCGGCGGGCTAGCGGGGGGGGAGTTCTTC. This chain uses TRBV7-6 with TRBJ2-1; 12 positions match TRBD2. V trimming: 5 bases; J trimming: 14 bases; junction bases outside the gene matches: 10. Germline V lookup: CDR1 SGHVS, CDR2 FNYEAQ. This CDR3 is built from 14 residues.

This clone was seen only a few times. The chain is built from TRBV7-3 and TRBJ2-7, with TRBD1 identical over 12 bases. The V gene's germline CDR1 is SGHTA and CDR2 FQGTGA. The CDR3 runs 15 residues. Trimming took 2 bases from V and 6 from J; bases not matched to a gene: 5. For the CDR3, the DNA is TGTGCCAGCAGCTTACGGGGACAGGGGGCGGCCGAGCAGTACTTC. Translated, it gives CASSLRGQGAAEQYF. The whole variable domain, filled in from reference TRBV7-3 and TRBJ2-7, reads GAGVSQTPSNKVTEKGKYVELRCDPISGHTALYWYRQSLGQGPEFLIYFQGTGAADDSGLPNDRFFAVRPEGSVSTLKIQRTERGDSAVYLCASSLRGQGAAEQYFGPGTRLTVT.

This rearrangement joins TRBV6-6 to TRBJ1-1, with 7 bases identical to TRBD1. The V and J ends lost 0 bases and 2 bases, in that order; junction bases with no gene match: 3. Per the germline V gene, CDR1 is MNHNY and CDR2 is SVGAGI (reference sequence). There are 15 residues in the CDR3. The CDR3 reads CASSYSGTENTEAFF. CDR3 DNA: TGTGCCAGCAGTTACTCGGGGACAGAAAACACTGAAGCTTTCTTT.

The chain has TRBV29-1 and TRBJ1-2; a possible D gene is TRBD1 (6 bases). This CDR3 is 15 amino acids long. Deletions cut 1 base from V and 3 bases from J, with 15 bases between. The V gene's germline CDR1 is SQVTM and CDR2 ANQGSEA. The CDR3 protein is CSVEAEGVWDYGYTF. Here the CDR3 DNA reads TGCAGCGTTGAAGCAGAGGGGGTATGGGACTATGGCTACACCTTC.

This chain links TRBV2 with TRBJ2-7; 12 nucleotides agree with TRBD2. The germline V gene has CDR1 SNHLY and CDR2 FYNNEI. The junction had 0 bases not matched to a gene; V was cut back by 3 bases and J by 3 bases. The CDR3 runs 14 residues. The CDR3 here is CASSEGLAGYEQYF. The CDR3, as DNA: TGTGCCAGCAGTGAGGGACTAGCGGGCTACGAGCAGTACTTC.

The V call is TRBV7-3, the J call TRBJ1-1; weak D call: TRBD1 (6 bases). The CDR3 extends over 13 amino acids. In germline, CDR1 is SGHTA, CDR2 FQGTGA. Trimming left V 7 bases short and J 4 bases short, with 13 bases between. The CDR3 protein is CASTSGGGTEAFF. The CDR3 bases are TGTGCCAGCACCTCGGGGGGCGGCACTGAAGCTTTCTTT.

The genes are TRBV9 and TRBJ2-3, with 8 bases identical to TRBD1. The CDR3 is made up of 17 amino acids. Per germline, CDR1 SGDLS and CDR2 YYNGEE. Trimming removed 0 bases from V and 3 bases from J; junction bases left unmatched: 9. CDR3 sequence: CASSVVAGGYSTDTQYF. The CDR3 coding sequence is TGTGCCAGCAGCGTAGTGGCAGGGGGCTACTCAACAGATACGCAGTATTTT.

This chain uses TRBV4-2 with TRBJ2-5; 8 nucleotides agree with TRBD2. This CDR3 is 17 amino acids long. Per germline, CDR1 LGHNA and CDR2 YNFKEQ. Trimming cost V 2 bases and J 5 bases; bases outside gene matches: 13. The CDR3 spells CASSQSMVRGASETQYF. The CDR3 nucleotides are TGTGCCAGCAGCCAATCCATGGTGCGGGGGGCCTCGGAGACCCAGTACTTC.

This sequence joins TRBV19 and TRBJ1-1; D is possibly TRBD1 (5 bases). This CDR3 spans 14 amino acids. Germline CDR1 reads LNHDA; CDR2 reads SQIVND (reference sequence). Trimming took off 7 bases at V and 5 bases at J, with 17 bases between the two ends. Here the CDR3 reads CASKPRGFDTEAFF. Written as DNA, the CDR3 is TGTGCCAGTAAACCTAGGGGCTTCGATACTGAAGCTTTCTTT.

The CDR3, as DNA: TGTGCCTGGAGTCCGGACAGGCTGATTGGCTCCTACGAGCAGTACTTC. It encodes CAWSPDRLIGSYEQYF. The genes are TRBV30 and TRBJ2-7, with 7 bases matching TRBD1. This CDR3 spans 16 amino acids. Unmatched junction bases numbered 10, after V lost 2 bases and J lost 0 bases. Looked up from germline, CDR1 is GTSNPN and CDR2 is SVGIG (reference sequence).

The chain recombines TRBV9 with TRBJ1-1, with D perhaps matching TRBD1 (6 bases). CDR3 size: 14 residues. CDR1 and CDR2 (germline): SGDLS, YYNGEE. Trimming removed 1 base at V and 4 bases at J, with 11 bases between. The CDR3 region is CASSVRQVSTEAFF. The CDR3 DNA is TGTGCCAGCAGCGTAAGACAGGTGAGCACTGAAGCTTTCTTT.